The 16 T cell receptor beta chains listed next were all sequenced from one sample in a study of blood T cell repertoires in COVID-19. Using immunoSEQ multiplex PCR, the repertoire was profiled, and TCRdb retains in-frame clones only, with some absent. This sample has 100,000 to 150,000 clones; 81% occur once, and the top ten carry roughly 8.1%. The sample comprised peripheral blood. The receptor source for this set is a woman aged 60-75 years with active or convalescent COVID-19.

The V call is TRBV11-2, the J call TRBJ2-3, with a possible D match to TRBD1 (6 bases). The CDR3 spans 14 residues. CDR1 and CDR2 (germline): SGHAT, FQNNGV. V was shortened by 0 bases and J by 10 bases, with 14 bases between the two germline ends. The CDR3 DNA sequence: TGTGCCAGCAGCTTAGACCCAATAGCAGGGGCGCAGTATTTT. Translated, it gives CASSLDPIAGAQYF.

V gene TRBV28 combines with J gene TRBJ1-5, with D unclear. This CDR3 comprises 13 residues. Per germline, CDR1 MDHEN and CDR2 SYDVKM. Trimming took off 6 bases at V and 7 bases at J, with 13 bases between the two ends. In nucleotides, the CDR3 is TGTGCCAGCAGCCCTACGCCCCAACAGCCCCAGCATTTT. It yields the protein CASSPTPQQPQHF. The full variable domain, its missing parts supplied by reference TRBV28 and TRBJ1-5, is DVKVTQSSRYLVKRTGEKVFLECVQDMDHENMFWYRQDPGLGLRLIYFSYDVKMKEKGDIPEGYSVSREKKERFSLILESASTNQTSMYLCASSPTPQQPQHFGDGTRLSIL.

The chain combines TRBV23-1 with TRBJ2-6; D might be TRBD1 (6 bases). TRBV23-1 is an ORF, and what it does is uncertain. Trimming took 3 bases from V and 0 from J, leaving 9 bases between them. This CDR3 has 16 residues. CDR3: CASSQLRGSGANVLTF. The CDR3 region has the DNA TGCGCCAGCAGTCAGCTCAGGGGCTCTGGGGCCAACGTCCTGACTTTC.

The CDR3 sequence: CASSYFFRETQYF. DNA for the CDR3: TGTGCCAGCAGTTACTTTTTTAGAGAGACCCAGTACTTC. This chain links TRBV6-2 or TRBV6-3 with TRBJ2-5; D call uncertain. The CDR3 consists of 13 residues. Per the germline V gene, CDR1 is MNHEY and CDR2 is SVGEGT. V lost 1 base and J 4 bases, leaving 7 bases between the germline ends.

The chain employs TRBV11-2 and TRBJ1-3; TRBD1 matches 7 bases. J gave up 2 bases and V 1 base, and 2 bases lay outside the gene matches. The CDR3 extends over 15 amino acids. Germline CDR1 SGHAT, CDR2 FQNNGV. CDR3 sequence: CASSLGRGTGNTIYF. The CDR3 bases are TGTGCCAGCAGCTTAGGCAGGGGGACTGGAAACACCATATATTTT. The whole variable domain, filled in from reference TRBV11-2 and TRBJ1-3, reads EAGVAQSPRYKIIEKRQSVAFWCNPISGHATLYWYQQILGQGPKLLIQFQNNGVVDDSQLPKDRFSAERLKGVDSTLKIQPAKLEDSAVYLCASSLGRGTGNTIYFGEGSWLTVV.

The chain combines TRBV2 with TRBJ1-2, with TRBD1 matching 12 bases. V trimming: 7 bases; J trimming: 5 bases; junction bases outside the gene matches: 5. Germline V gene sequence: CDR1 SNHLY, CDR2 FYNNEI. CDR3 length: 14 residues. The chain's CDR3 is CASTGTGGAYGYTF. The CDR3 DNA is TGTGCCAGCACAGGGACAGGGGGCGCGTATGGCTACACCTTC.

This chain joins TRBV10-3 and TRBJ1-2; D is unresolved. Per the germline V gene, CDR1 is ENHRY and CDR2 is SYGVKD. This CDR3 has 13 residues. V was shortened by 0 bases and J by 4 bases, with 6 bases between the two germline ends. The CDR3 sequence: CAISESEVYGYTF. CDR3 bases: TGTGCCATCAGTGAGTCAGAGGTCTATGGCTACACCTTC.

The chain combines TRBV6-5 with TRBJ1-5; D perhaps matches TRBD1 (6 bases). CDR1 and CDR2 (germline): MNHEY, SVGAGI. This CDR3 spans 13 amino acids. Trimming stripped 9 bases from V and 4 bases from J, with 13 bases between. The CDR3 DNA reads TGTGCCAGTTCCACTCAGGGGAATCAGCCCCAGCATTTT. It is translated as CASSTQGNQPQHF.

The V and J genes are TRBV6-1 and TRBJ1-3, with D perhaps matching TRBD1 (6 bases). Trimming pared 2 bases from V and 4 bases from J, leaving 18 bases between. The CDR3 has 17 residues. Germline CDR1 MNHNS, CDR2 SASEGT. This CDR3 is CASSERRTGPWGNTIYF. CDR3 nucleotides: TGTGCCAGCAGTGAAAGACGAACAGGGCCGTGGGGAAACACCATATATTTT.

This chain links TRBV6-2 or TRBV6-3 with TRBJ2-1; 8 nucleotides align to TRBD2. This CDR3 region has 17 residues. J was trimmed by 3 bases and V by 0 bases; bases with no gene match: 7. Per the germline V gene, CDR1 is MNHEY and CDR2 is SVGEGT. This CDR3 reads CASSYSPPGGLYNEQFF. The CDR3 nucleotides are TGTGCCAGCAGTTACTCGCCTCCGGGAGGGCTCTACAATGAGCAGTTCTTC.

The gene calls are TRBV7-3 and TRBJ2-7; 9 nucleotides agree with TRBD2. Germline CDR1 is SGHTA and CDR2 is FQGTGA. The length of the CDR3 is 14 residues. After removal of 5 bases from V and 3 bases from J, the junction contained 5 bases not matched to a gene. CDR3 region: CASSLSGGNYEQYF. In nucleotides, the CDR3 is TGTGCCAGCAGCCTTAGCGGGGGAAACTACGAGCAGTACTTC.

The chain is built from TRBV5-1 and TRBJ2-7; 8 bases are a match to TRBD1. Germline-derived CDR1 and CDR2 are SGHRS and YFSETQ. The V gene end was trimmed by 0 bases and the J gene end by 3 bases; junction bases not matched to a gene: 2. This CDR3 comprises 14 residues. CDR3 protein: CASSLGTGNYEQYF. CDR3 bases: TGCGCCAGCAGCTTGGGGACAGGGAACTACGAGCAGTACTTC. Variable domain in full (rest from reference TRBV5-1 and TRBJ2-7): KAGVTQTPRYLIKTRGQQVTLSCSPISGHRSVSWYQQTPGQGLQFLFEYFSETQRNKGNFPGRFSGRQFSNSRSEMNVSTLELGDSALYLCASSLGTGNYEQYFGPGTRLTVT.

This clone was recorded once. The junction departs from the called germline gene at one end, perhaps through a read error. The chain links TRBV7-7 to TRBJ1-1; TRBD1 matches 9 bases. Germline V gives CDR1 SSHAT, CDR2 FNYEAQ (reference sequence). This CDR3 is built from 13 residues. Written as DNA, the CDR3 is TGTGCTAGCAGCCCCGGACAGGGGAGTGAAGCTTTCTTT. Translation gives CASSPGQGSEAFF.

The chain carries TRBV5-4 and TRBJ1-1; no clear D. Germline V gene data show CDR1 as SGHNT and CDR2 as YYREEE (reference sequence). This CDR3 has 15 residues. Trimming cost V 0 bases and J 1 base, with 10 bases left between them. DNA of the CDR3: TGTGCCAGCAGCTTGGAAATGGCAGGGAACACTGAAGCTTTCTTT. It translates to CASSLEMAGNTEAFF. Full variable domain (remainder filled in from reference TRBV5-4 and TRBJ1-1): ETGVTQSPTHLIKTRGQQVTLRCSSQSGHNTVSWYQQALGQGPQFIFQYYREEENGRGNFPPRFSGLQFPNYSSELNVNALELDDSALYLCASSLEMAGNTEAFFGQGTRLTVV.

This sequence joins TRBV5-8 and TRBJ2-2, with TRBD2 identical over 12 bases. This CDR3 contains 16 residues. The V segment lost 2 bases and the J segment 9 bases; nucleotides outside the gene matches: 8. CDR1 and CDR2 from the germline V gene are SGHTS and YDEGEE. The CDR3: CASSFPGLAGRRELFF. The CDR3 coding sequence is TGTGCCAGCAGCTTCCCCGGACTAGCGGGGAGGAGGGAGCTGTTTTTT.

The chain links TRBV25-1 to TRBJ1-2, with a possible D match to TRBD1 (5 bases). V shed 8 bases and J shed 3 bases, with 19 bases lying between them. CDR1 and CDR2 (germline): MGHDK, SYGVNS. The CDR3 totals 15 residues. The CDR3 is CASSKAGQSDYGYTF. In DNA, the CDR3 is TGTGCCAGCTCAAAAGCAGGACAATCCGACTATGGCTACACCTTC.